Included here is one T cell receptor beta chain sequence, with context. Its specificity is unknown. A universal primer site came from template switching; cDNA carried unique molecular identifiers. TCRdb analysed the 5' RACE reads with MiXCR anew, one entry per CDR3 protein. The profile shows approximately 300,000 distinct CDR3 sequences, roughly 10% of them singletons. The sample belongs to a study of identical twins. Study-wide results and caveats: Memory repertoires showed no such pattern, whereas abundant cord blood beta clonotypes carried fewer insertions. In beta out-of-frame sequences, the excess sharing between twins was weaker.

The sample was also linked to a second study, of yellow fever vaccine responses in identical twins.

Input material: CD8+ T cells sorted from blood. This receptor was obtained from a woman younger than 30 in good health.

For the CDR3, the DNA is TGCGCCGCCTATGAGGGACTACCGCCCAATGAGCAGTTCTTC. It encodes CAAYEGLPPNEQFF. The chain recombines TRBV10-2 with TRBJ2-1; 7 bases agree with TRBD2. V lost 11 bases and J lost 6; bases outside the gene matches: 13. From germline, CDR1 is WSHSY and CDR2 SAAADI. There are 14 residues in the CDR3.